This T cell receptor (beta chain) is from a study of blood T cell repertoires in COVID-19. Study as a whole: Sites across the United States, Italy and Spain contributed samples from acute and convalescent COVID-19. PBMCs, B-cell-depleted T cells, or T cells were the source of the cDNA or gDNA that made up the material.

CDR3 length: 14 amino acids. Germline-derived CDR1 and CDR2 are SGHAT and FQNNGV. V shed 6 bases, J shed 5 bases, and the junction held 7 bases outside the gene matches. A few counts support this clone. Those who participated ranged in age from about 18 to 89 years and resided in under 25 US areas. Sequencing used immunoSEQ multiplex PCR; TCRdb keeps in-frame clones, though not all of them. The sample lists 140,000 to 150,000 clones, about 80% occurring once. Material: PBMCs or T cells enriched from blood (not recorded which). This chain connects TRBV11-2 to TRBJ2-1, with 7 bases matching TRBD2. The TCR sequence derives from a woman aged 45-65 years who had recovered from COVID-19. CDR3 amino acids: CASSGLAGHNEQFF. For the CDR3, the DNA is TGTGCCAGCAGTGGGTTAGCGGGTCACAATGAGCAGTTCTTC.